The source of this T cell receptor beta chain is a study of blood T cell repertoires in COVID-19. The overall study: Italy, Spain and the United States were the sources of the convalescent and acute COVID-19 samples. PBMCs, B-cell-depleted T cells, or T cells provided the cDNA or gDNA that made up the material.

Patients at the Seattle site were enrolled during active infection and followed longitudinally. Germline lookup yields CDR1 SQVTM and CDR2 ANQGSEA. Trimming removed 4 bases at V and 8 bases at J, with 6 bases between. The CDR3 runs to 10 residues. In the study's own analysis: Amplified reference gene primers provided the basis for estimating nucleated cell counts. Only in-frame clones appear in the TCRdb table, and some are missing; sequencing was by immunoSEQ multiplex PCR. The V and J calls and clone size are taken from that table; D and trimming were inferred from the DNA. The table lists 200,000 or so clones, around four fifths of them singletons.

Sequenced input: peripheral blood. This chain joins TRBV29-1 and TRBJ1-5, with unresolved D. The TCR was taken from a man in his fifties or sixties with COVID-19, enrolled during active disease. In DNA form, the CDR3 reads TGCAGCGTTGGTCCTGAGCCCCAGCATTTT. This gives the protein CSVGPEPQHF.